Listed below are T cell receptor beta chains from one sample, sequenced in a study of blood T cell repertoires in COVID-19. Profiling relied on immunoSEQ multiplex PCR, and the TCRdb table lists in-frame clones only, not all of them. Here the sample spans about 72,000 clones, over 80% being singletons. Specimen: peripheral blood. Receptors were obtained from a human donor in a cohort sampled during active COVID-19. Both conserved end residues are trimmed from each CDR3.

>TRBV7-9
ASSLRLSGANVLT
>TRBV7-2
ASSLRQGDEKLF
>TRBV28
ASSRLGDRGPGYT
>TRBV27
ASSSTGGAGNTIY
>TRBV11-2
ASSPGNGGYEQY
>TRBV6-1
ASSDRTGGSGANVLT
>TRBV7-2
ASSLDPGQTGSKRKLF
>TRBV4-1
ASSQDSGRRSGYT
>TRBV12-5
ASGSGQGYGYT
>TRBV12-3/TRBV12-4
ASSFYRGEQY
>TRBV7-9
ASSPGQGARDTQY
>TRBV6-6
ASSYDRAGSEQY
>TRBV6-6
ASSLDSYEQY
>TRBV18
ASSPGGGAEAF
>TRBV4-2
ASSRLQGATNEKLF
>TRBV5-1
ASSFIGGGGEKLF
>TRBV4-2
ASSQDPLTGGNEKLF